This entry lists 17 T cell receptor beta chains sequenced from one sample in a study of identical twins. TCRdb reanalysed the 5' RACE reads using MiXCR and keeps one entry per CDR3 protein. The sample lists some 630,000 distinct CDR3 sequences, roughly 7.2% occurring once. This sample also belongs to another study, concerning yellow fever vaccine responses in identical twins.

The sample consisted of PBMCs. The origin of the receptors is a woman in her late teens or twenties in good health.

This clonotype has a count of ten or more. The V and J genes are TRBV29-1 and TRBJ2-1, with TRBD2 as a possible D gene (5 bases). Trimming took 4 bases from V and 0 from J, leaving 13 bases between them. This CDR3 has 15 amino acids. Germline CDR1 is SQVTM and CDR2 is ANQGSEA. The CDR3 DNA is TGCAGCGTTGTAATAGCGATCAGCTCCTACAATGAGCAGTTCTTC. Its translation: CSVVIAISSYNEQFF.

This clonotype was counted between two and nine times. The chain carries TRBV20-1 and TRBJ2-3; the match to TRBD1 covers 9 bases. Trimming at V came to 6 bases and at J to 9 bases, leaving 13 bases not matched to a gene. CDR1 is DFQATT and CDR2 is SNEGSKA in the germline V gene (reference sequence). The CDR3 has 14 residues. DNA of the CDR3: TGCAGTGCAATCACCGGGACAGGGACCCGCACGCAGTATTTT. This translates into CSAITGTGTRTQYF.

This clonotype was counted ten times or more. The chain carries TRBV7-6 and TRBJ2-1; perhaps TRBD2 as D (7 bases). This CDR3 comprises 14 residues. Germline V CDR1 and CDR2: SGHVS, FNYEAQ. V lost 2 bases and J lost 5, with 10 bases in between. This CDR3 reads CASSLWGGDNEQFF. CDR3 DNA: TGTGCCAGCAGCTTATGGGGGGGCGACAATGAGCAGTTCTTC. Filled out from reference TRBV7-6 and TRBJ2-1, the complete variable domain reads GAGVSQSPRYKVTKRGQDVALRCDPISGHVSLYWYRQALGQGPEFLTYFNYEAQQDKSGLPNDRFSAERPEGSISTLTIQRTEQRDSAMYRCASSLWGGDNEQFFGPGTRLTVL.

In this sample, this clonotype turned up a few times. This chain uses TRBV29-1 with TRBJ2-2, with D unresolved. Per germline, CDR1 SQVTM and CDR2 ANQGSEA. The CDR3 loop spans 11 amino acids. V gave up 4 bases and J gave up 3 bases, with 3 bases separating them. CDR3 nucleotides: TGCAGCGTTGGGCACACCGGGGAGCTGTTTTTT. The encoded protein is CSVGHTGELFF.

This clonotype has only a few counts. The CDR3, as DNA: TGCGCCAGCGCGAGGTTCCTCGGACTGGAAAAAGAGACCCAGTACTTC. This codes for CASARFLGLEKETQYF. The chain links TRBV5-1 to TRBJ2-5, with D perhaps TRBD2 (5 bases). This CDR3 spans 16 amino acids. Trimming took 7 bases from V and 3 from J, leaving 22 bases between them. Germline-derived CDR1 and CDR2 are SGHRS and YFSETQ.

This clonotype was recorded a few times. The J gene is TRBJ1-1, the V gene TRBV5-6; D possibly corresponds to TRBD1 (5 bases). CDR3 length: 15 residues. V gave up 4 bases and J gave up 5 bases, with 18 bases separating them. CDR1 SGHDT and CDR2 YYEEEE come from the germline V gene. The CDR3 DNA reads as TGTGCCAGCAGCCCGGCGTGGGGCCGTCGTACTGAAGCTTTCTTT. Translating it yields CASSPAWGRRTEAFF.

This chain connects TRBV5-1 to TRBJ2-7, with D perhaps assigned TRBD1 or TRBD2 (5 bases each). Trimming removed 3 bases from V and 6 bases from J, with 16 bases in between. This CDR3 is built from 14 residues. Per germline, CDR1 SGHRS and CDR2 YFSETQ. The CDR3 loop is CASSSWDGGGEQYF. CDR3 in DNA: TGCGCCAGCAGCTCCTGGGACGGAGGAGGCGAGCAGTACTTC.

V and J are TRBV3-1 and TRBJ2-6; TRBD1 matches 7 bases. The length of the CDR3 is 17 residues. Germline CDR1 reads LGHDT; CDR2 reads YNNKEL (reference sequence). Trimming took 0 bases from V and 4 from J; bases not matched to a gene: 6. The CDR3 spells CASSQDATGAGANVLTF. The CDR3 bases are TGTGCCAGCAGCCAAGATGCAACAGGGGCAGGGGCCAACGTCCTGACTTTC.

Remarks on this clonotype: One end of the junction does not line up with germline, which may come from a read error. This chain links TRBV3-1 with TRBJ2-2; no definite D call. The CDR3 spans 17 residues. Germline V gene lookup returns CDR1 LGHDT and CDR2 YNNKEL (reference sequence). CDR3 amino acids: CATSKDRWESVTGELFF. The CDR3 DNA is TGTGCCACCAGCAAAGATCGGTGGGAAAGTGTCACCGGGGAGCTGTTTTTT.

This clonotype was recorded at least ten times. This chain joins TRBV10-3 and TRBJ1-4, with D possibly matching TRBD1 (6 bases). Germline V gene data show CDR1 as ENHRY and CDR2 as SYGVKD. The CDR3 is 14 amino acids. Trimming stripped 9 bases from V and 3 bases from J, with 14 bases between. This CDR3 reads CAIREDSSNEKLFF. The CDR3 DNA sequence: TGTGCCATACGAGAGGACAGCTCTAATGAAAAACTGTTTTTT.

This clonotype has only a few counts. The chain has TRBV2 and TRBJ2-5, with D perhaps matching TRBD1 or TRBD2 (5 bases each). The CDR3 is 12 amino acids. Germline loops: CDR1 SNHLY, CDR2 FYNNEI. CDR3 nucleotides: TGTGCTAAGCAGAGGGGAAGAGAGACCCAGTACTTC. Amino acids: CAKQRGRETQYF. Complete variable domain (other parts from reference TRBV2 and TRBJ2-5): EPEVTQTPSHQVTQMGQEVILRCVPISNHLYFYWYRQILGQKVEFLVSFYNNEISEKSEIFDDQFSVERPDGSNFTLKIRSTKLEDSAMYFCAKQRGRETQYFGPGTRLLVL.

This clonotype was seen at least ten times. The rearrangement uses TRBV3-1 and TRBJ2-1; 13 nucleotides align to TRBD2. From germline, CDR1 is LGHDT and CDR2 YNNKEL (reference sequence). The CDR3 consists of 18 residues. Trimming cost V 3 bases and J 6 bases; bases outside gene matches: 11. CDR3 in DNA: TGTGCCAGCAGCCAGGAAGGACTAGCGGGGGCCCTGACCAATGAGCAGTTCTTC. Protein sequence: CASSQEGLAGALTNEQFF.

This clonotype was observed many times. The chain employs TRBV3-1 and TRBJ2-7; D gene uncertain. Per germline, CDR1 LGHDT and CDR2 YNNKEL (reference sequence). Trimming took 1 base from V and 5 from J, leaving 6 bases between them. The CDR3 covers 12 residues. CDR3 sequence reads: CASSQVGHEQYF. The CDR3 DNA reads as TGTGCCAGCAGCCAAGTGGGCCACGAGCAGTACTTC.

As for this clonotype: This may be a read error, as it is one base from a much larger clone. CDR3 in DNA: TGTGCCATCAGTCCACAGGGGACGAACACCGGGGAGCTGTTTTTT. Protein: CAISPQGTNTGELFF. The rearrangement uses TRBV12-3 or TRBV12-4 and TRBJ2-2; 7 bases fit TRBD1. CDR3 length: 15 residues.

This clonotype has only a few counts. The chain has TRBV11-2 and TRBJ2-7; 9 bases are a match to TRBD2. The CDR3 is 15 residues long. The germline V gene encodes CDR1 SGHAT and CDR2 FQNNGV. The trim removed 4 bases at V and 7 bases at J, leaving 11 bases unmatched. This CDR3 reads CASSSPRTSVFEQYF. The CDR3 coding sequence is TGTGCCAGCAGCTCCCCGAGGACTAGCGTTTTTGAGCAGTACTTC.

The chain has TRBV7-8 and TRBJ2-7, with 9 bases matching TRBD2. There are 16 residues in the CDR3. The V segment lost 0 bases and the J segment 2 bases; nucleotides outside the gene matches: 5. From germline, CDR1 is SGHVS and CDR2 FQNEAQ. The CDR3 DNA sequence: TGTGCCAGCAGCTTAGCCGTGGCTAGCGGGACCTACGAGCAGTACTTC. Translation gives CASSLAVASGTYEQYF.

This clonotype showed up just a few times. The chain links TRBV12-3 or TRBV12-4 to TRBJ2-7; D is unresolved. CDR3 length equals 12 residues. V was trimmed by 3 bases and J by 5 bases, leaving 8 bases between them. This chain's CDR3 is CASSLDLNEQYF. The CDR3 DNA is TGTGCCAGCAGTTTGGATCTGAACGAGCAGTACTTC.